This T cell receptor (beta chain) stems from a study of cytomegalovirus exposure and HLA in healthy donors (dated by TCRdb to the late 2010s). Study-wide context: An earlier analysis of roughly 630 of the donors reported 250 to 350 Gb of sequence data and approximately 110 million unique TCR beta sequences from some 180 million T cells. In a later genetic analysis, genome-wide SNP genotypes for about 55% of the roughly 700 donors were used, and that subset was treated as a discovery cohort. Class I and class II HLA loci were covered by the typing at four-digit resolution. Along with the approximately 620-subject first cohort, a separate validation cohort of over a hundred different subjects was used. An early release covering just under 650 HLA-typed donors comprised about 300 gigabases of sequencing data and around 86 million unique TCR sequences. Among 398 genotyped donors of the cohort, an average of around 240,000 unique TCR beta nucleotide sequences were sequenced per donor, roughly 20% of them non-productive. Donor age, sex, ethnicity and CMV serostatus were compiled alongside the repertoire data. To decide whether each TCR beta V gene segment behaved as functional or pseudogenic, an earlier analysis of 587 of the donors relied on high-throughput TCR beta sequencing. The study profiled the T cell repertoires of approximately 700 subjects by immunosequencing and related them to cytomegalovirus serostatus. The study aimed to test whether cataloging public T cell receptors could reveal signatures of past pathogen exposure. Five DR-DQ haplotypes were treated as single units for association and clustering because of strong linkage in the cohort. High-throughput TCR immunosequencing, statistical association of individual TCRs with disease status, and machine learning were combined to predict cytomegalovirus infection status. The later analysis used no new phenotypic data to find candidate immune exposures, relying instead on TCR beta sequences and their occurrence across donors. Typing coverage varied by locus: 629-630 donors for A, B, C, DRB1 and DQB1; approximately 500 for DQA1; over 600 for DPA1; approximately 450 for DPB1. Every discovery cohort repertoire had been produced on one sequencing platform. A later analysis re-examined previously published TCR beta repertoires from 500 to 700 donors and added high-resolution HLA genotyping to investigate patterns of TCR occurrence. Among the roughly 400 genotyped donors, 75% to 90% belonged to the genetic ancestry cluster associated with self-reported Caucasian donors. Overall results and qualifications from the work: In vitro tests confirmed that three of the cytomegalovirus-associated TCR beta chains recognize cytomegalovirus antigens. A further reported finding was that TCR beta sequences accurately predicted the HLA-A and HLA-B alleles for most subjects in the first cohort. A cluster of highly shared sequence variants was judged likely to represent a technical artifact of the sequencing pipeline. Several of the top co-occurrence clusters appeared to be linked to parvovirus B19, influenza, CMV and Epstein-Barr virus, according to a later analysis. In a later analysis, most CMV-associated TCR beta chains were found to appear HLA-restricted, with HLA associations seemingly driven largely by CMV exposure. Some IMGT-functional V segments, including TRBV6-2 and TRBV6-3, could not be told apart with the 87-base-pair reads, so those segments were excluded. In a later genetic analysis, a missense DCLRE1C variant was associated with V-gene and J-gene trimming of TCR beta chains, and the association was replicated in an independent cohort. Because HLA typing was unavailable for some donors at each locus, only the typed subset was used in association tests. The study listed 164 TCR beta chains as associated with cytomegalovirus. Around 16 rarely observed V segments, including chromosome 9 orphons, were excluded from the earlier analysis of about 500 of the donors because counts were too low. CMV serostatus was the only immune exposure information available for the cohort. Linkage disequilibrium might explain the correlated functional status among segregating V segments, but an unknown experimental factor could not be ruled out. In this cohort, only TCR beta chains were sequenced, and detectable features were limited by the absence of alpha or paired-chain data. According to a later analysis, TCR association rates differed among HLA loci, with DRB1 alleles showing the most associated TCRs and HLA-C alleles showing the fewest. At a false discovery rate of 0.05, a later analysis linked under 20,000 TCR beta sequences to specific HLA alleles. In a later analysis, HLA-associated TCR beta chains were found to be more clonally expanded and to have lower generation probabilities than equally common non-associated chains. An earlier analysis of approximately 540 of the donors showed that most TCR beta V segments appeared in productive rearrangements either about 90% or about 30% of the time, which broadly matched IMGT annotations. While some public TCRs were present in many individuals, most TCR sequences turned up only very rarely across donors. Sequencing depth was assumed to be roughly uniform across donors in the presence/absence analyses, though that assumption may not hold. According to a later genetic analysis, donors in an Asian-associated ancestry cluster had fewer N-insertions in productive TCRs than the approximately 710-donor mean. Assigning TCR associations to individual alleles was difficult when HLA alleles, especially DR and DQ, strongly co-occurred. According to the authors, the approach could potentially be generalized to other disease states and immunological phenotypes. The classifier was reported to diagnose cytomegalovirus status with high specificity and sensitivity in both the original and validation cohorts.

Concerning this clone itself: Which antigen it targets is not known. Base-call qualities are not available, and no considerably larger clone is one nucleotide away.

The cohort was made up of 500 to 850 healthy bone marrow donors. Cohort members were all nominally healthy when sampled, although unrecorded immune exposures were likely present. The donor was CMV seronegative and belonged to the group of 352 seronegative cohort members. Every donor gave a peripheral blood sample, and the peripheral blood mononuclear cells from that sample were used for TCR beta sequencing. Genomic DNA extraction from the blood cell samples was performed with the Qiagen DNeasy Blood Extraction Kit. Including the terminal cysteine and phenylalanine, the CDR3 comprises 15 residues. Kept here is only the CDR3 DNA, which spans 45 bases and is read in frame from base 1. The junction carries 7 bases between V and J, which are trimmed by 4 bases and 0 bases respectively. According to the germline V gene, CDR1 reads LGHNA and CDR2 reads YNFKEQ. Receptor amplification or capture employed the immunoSEQ multiplex PCR assay. The multiplex PCR relied on a mix of 60 forward primers for TCR Vbeta segments and 13 reverse primers for TCR Jbeta segments. Amplification of the CDR3 region of rearranged TCR beta genes was performed with a multiplex PCR assay on genomic DNA. Amplified TCR beta libraries were sequenced as 87-base-pair reads on the Illumina HiSeq System. The authors' pipeline ran thus. In a later analysis, tens of millions of unique TCR beta chains were counted across the 500 to 850 repertoires, and roughly 11 million of these chains were shared by at least two donors. A nearest-neighbor algorithm error-corrected the raw reads and collapsed the reads into unique sequences, merging closely related sequences to remove PCR and sequencing errors. V, D and J gene segments were assigned by aligning CDR3 sequences to IMGT reference sequences. Each retained sequence needed at least a six-nucleotide match to both a V gene segment and a J gene segment. A rearrangement was called productive if the CDR3 had no stop codons and remained in frame with V and J, and every other rearrangement was called non-productive. Following IMGT convention, CDR3 was defined as the stretch from the second conserved V-encoded cysteine up to the conserved J-encoded phenylalanine. In an earlier analysis of more than 550 of the donors, sequences lacking an unambiguous match to a single V gene segment were excluded. In an earlier analysis of 450 to 750 of the donors, a V segment was called functional when productive rearrangements were above 56.7%, and segregating when the standard deviation between donors exceeded 5%. A statistical classification framework was built to diagnose cytomegalovirus status from the catalog of TCR beta chain sequences. In a later analysis, TCR nucleotide sequences were compared against IMGT/GENE-DB human TR gene sequences so that V and J genes could be assigned. In a later analysis, CDR3 sequences and most-parsimonious VDJ recombination scenarios were assigned using the TCRdist pipeline. A later analysis defined each TCR beta chain by its CDR3 amino acid sequence plus V-gene family, and excluded reads lacking a unique V-gene family. To address suspected cross-contamination and a sequencing artifact, a later analysis removed 592 highly shared, low-generation-probability nucleotide sequences. In a later analysis, a clonal expansion index for each public chain was calculated from normalized within-repertoire ranks of inferred template counts. In a later analysis, generation probabilities were computed with a VDJ recombination model fitted to out-of-frame rearrangements, and the resulting probabilities were checked against IGoR. A later analysis scored TCR-TCR, TCR-HLA and TCR-CMV co-occurrence with hypergeometric tests, applying a repertoire-size bias correction to TCR pairs. False discovery rates were estimated in a later analysis by permuting HLA or CMV assignments 20 times. In a later analysis, co-occurring TCRs were grouped with DBSCAN, and TCRdist sequence similarity was added when clustering was performed within HLA-allele-positive subsets. Repertoires with fewer than 30,000 or more than 120,000 public chains, plus five repertoires with anomalous nucleotide sharing, were excluded from co-occurrence clustering. This is the immuneACCESS table as TCRdb keeps it, with only in-frame sequences that have V and J called. A part of the clones is gone; compared with another copy, unresolved V genes explain less than half, and the rest is unexplained. For V, J and clone size, that table is used; D and trimming come from the DNA. This sample is represented by around 130,000 clones; roughly 77% of them were singletons. The ten largest clones take up roughly 1.7% of the sample.

The sample consisted of PBMCs. The clonotype comes from a woman in her twenties or thirties in good health and CMV-seronegative. The V gene is TRBV4-2 and the J gene is TRBJ2-6; possibly the D gene is TRBD2, per 6 matching bases. The CDR3: CASSRDFSGANVLTF. The DNA is as follows: TGTGCCAGCAGCCGGGACTTCTCTGGGGCCAACGTCCTGACTTTC.